The 7 T cell receptor beta chains given below trace back to one sample, sequenced in a study of early T cells in non-severe SARS-CoV-2 infection. A single record per CDR3 protein comes from TCRdb applying MiXCR to the 5' RACE reads. The sample has tens of thousands of distinct CDR3 sequences; roughly 4.2% are singletons. Sequencing used whole blood. Source of these receptors: an adult who was a healthcare worker with PCR-confirmed SARS-CoV-2 infection or an uninfected control (not recorded which).

The chain couples TRBV6-5 to TRBJ2-2; D uncertain. The germline V gene encodes CDR1 MNHEY and CDR2 SVGAGI. CDR3 length: 15 amino acids. Trimming removed 6 bases at V and 0 bases at J, with 11 bases between. The CDR3 nucleotides read TGTGCCAGCAGCCCCGGATGGGCGAACACCGGGGAGCTGTTTTTT. This codes for CASSPGWANTGELFF.

In its sample, this clonotype was seen many times. The chain combines TRBV7-2 with TRBJ1-5, with 10 bases matching TRBD1. With 5 bases clipped from V and 6 bases from J, the junction kept 10 bases outside the gene matches. Germline V CDR1 and CDR2: SGHTA, FQGNSA. This CDR3 region has 16 residues. CDR3 residues: CASSRGFWDRGQPQHF. CDR3 coding DNA: TGTGCCAGCAGCCGCGGTTTTTGGGACAGGGGTCAGCCCCAGCATTTT.

In this sample, this clonotype turned up many times. The CDR3 reads CASSEGGTGNTIYF. The CDR3 DNA is TGTGCCAGCAGTGAAGGAGGGACTGGAAACACCATATATTTT. The chain couples TRBV6-1 to TRBJ1-3, with D hard to call. This CDR3 has 14 amino acids. The V end lost 1 base, the J end lost 2 bases, and 6 bases lay between the germline ends. CDR1 and CDR2 (germline): MNHNS, SASEGT.

This clonotype appeared many times. The chain recombines TRBV11-2 with TRBJ2-1, with D unclear. The germline CDR1 and CDR2 sequences are SGHAT and FQNNGV. V gave up 5 bases and J gave up 6 bases, with 17 bases separating them. This CDR3 spans 15 amino acids. The CDR3 protein is CASSKKYTTSNEQFF. The CDR3 nucleotides read TGTGCCAGCAGCAAAAAGTACACCACCTCCAATGAGCAGTTCTTC. The complete variable domain, with remaining parts taken from reference TRBV11-2 and TRBJ2-1, reads EAGVAQSPRYKIIEKRQSVAFWCNPISGHATLYWYQQILGQGPKLLIQFQNNGVVDDSQLPKDRFSAERLKGVDSTLKIQPAKLEDSAVYLCASSKKYTTSNEQFFGPGTRLTVL.

This clonotype was found many times. The V and J genes are TRBV20-1 and TRBJ2-1; D possibly corresponds to TRBD1 (5 bases). V lost 1 base, J lost 6 bases, and 13 bases lay in between. The CDR3 covers 14 residues. The germline gives CDR1 DFQATT, CDR2 SNEGSKA (reference sequence). The CDR3 loop reads CSARGVGQGNEQFF. CDR3 DNA sequence: TGCAGTGCTAGAGGGGTGGGGCAAGGCAATGAGCAGTTCTTC.

Within the sample, this clonotype is medium-sized (0.01 to 0.1%). The genes are TRBV10-1 and TRBJ2-2; D gene unclear. V lost 3 bases and J 7 bases, leaving 6 bases between the germline ends. The length of the CDR3 is 12 residues. From germline, CDR1 is WNHNN and CDR2 SYGVQD (reference sequence). The CDR3 protein is CASSEVFGELFF. The DNA of the CDR3 is TGCGCCAGCAGTGAAGTATTCGGGGAGCTGTTTTTT.

The sample holds many counts of this clonotype. The chain links TRBV19 to TRBJ2-1, with a weak D call TRBD1 (8 bases). This CDR3 region has 14 residues. Germline assignment: CDR1 LNHDA and CDR2 SQIVND (reference sequence). Trimming pared 5 bases from V and 7 bases from J, leaving 15 bases between. The CDR3, as DNA: TGTGCCAGTAGTGTACAGGGGGAGGGGAATGAGCAGTTCTTC. Protein sequence: CASSVQGEGNEQFF. The full variable domain, rest sourced from reference TRBV19 and TRBJ2-1, is DGGITQSPKYLFRKEGQNVTLSCEQNLNHDAMYWYRQDPGQGLRLIYYSQIVNDFQKGDIAEGYSVSREKKESFPLTVTSAQKNPTAFYLCASSVQGEGNEQFFGPGTRLTVL.